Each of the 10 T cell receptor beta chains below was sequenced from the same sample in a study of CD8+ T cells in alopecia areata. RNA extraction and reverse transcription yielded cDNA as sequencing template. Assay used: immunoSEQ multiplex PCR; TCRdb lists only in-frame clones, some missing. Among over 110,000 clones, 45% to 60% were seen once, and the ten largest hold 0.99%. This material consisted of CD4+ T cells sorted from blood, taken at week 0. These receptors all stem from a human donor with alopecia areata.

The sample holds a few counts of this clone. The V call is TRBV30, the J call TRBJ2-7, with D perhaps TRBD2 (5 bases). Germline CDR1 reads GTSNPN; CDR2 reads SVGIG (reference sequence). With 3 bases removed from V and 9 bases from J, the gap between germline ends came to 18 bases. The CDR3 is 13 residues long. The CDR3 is CAWREAAAARQYF. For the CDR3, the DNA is TGTGCCTGGAGGGAAGCAGCGGCCGCACGGCAGTACTTC.

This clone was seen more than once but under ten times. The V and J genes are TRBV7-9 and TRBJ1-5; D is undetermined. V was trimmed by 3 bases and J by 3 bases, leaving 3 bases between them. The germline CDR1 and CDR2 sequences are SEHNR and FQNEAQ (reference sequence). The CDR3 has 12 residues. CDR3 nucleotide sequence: TGTGCCAGCAGCTTCGCCAATCAGCCCCAGCATTTT. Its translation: CASSFANQPQHF.

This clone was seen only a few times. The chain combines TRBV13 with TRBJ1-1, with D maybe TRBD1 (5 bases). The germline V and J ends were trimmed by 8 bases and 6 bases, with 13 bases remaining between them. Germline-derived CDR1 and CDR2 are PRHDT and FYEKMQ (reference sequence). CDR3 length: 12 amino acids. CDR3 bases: TGTGCCAGCGGGGCAGTGAGGTCTGAAGCTTTCTTT. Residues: CASGAVRSEAFF.

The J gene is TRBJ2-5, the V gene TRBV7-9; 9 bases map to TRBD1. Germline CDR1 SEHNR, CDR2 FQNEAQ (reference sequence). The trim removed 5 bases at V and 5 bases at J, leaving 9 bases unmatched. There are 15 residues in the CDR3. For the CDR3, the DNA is TGTGCCAGCAGCCGCTGGGACAGGGAGTCCGAGACCCAGTACTTC. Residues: CASSRWDRESETQYF.

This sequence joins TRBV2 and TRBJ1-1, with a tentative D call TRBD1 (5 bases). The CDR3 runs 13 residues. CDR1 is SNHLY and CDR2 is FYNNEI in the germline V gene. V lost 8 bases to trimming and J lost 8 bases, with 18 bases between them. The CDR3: CASHLIGTAEAFF. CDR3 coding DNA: TGTGCCAGCCATCTTATTGGGACGGCCGAAGCTTTCTTT.

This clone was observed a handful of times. The CDR3 spells CASSLGVGEAFF. The CDR3 region has the DNA TGTGCCAGCAGTCTGGGGGTTGGCGAAGCTTTCTTT. The chain uses TRBV25-1 and TRBJ1-1, with TRBD1 as a possible D gene (5 bases). The germline V gene has CDR1 MGHDK and CDR2 SYGVNS. V lost 5 bases to trimming and J lost 8 bases, with 12 bases between them. The length of the CDR3 is 12 residues.

CDR3 in DNA: TGTGCCATCCGAAGCGGCGGTAGCACAGATACGCAGTATTTT. Encoded protein: CAIRSGGSTDTQYF. The V gene is TRBV6-5, the J gene TRBJ2-3, with D possibly TRBD2 on 5 matching bases. The CDR3 extends over 14 amino acids. The V end lost 10 bases, the J end lost 0 bases, and 14 bases lay between the germline ends. CDR1 and CDR2 (germline): MNHEY, SVGAGI.

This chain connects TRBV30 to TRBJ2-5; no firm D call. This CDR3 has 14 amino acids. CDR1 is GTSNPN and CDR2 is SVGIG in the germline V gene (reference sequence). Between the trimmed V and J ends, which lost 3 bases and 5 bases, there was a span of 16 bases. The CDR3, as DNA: TGTGCCTGGAGCGACCAGAGGCCCCCGGAGACCCAGTACTTC. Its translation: CAWSDQRPPETQYF.

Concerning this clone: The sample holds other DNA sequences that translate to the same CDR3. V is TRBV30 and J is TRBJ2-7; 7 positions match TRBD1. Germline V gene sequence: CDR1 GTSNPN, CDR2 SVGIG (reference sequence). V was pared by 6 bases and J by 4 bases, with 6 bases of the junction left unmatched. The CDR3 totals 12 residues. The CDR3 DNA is TGTGCCTGCCGGGACAGTTCGTACGAGCAGTACTTC. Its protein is CACRDSSYEQYF.

The CDR3 loop is CAWSVSVDSYEQYF. In DNA, the CDR3 is TGTGCCTGGAGTGTATCGGTGGACTCCTACGAGCAGTACTTC. V gene TRBV30 combines with J gene TRBJ2-7; D remains ambiguous. From germline, CDR1 is GTSNPN and CDR2 SVGIG (reference sequence). V lost 0 bases and J lost 0, with 9 bases in between. The CDR3 length is 14 residues.